The clone carrying this TCR beta chain has at least ten counts. Per the original data handling: It was from reference gene primer amplification that nucleated cell counts were estimated. Assay used: immunoSEQ multiplex PCR; TCRdb lists only in-frame clones, some missing. For V, J and clone size, that table is used; D and trimming come from the DNA. This repertoire shows approximately 280,000 clones, 84% found once; its top ten account for more than 1.2%. This sample is drawn from a study of blood T cell repertoires in COVID-19. The CDR3 length is 15 residues. CDR1 and CDR2 (germline): SGHTA, FQGNSA. V lost 2 bases to trimming and J lost 8 bases, with 13 bases between them.

Sequencing was carried out using peripheral blood. This sequence was found in a human donor with COVID-19, enrolled during active disease. The donor label of this sample is uncertain. The gene calls are TRBV7-2 and TRBJ1-6, with D possibly matching TRBD1 (5 bases). DNA of the CDR3: TGTGCCAGCAGCTTACGCGTGGGGGGGGATTCACCCCTCCACTTT. Translating it yields CASSLRVGGDSPLHF. Variable domain in full (rest from reference TRBV7-2 and TRBJ1-6): GAGVSQSPSNKVTEKGKDVELRCDPISGHTALYWYRQSLGQGLEFLIYFQGNSAPDKSGLPSDRFSAERTGGSVSTLTIQRTQQEDSAVYLCASSLRVGGDSPLHFGNGTRLTVT.